A selection of T cell receptor beta chains follows, all from one sample in a study of blood T cell repertoires in COVID-19. Sequencing used immunoSEQ multiplex PCR; TCRdb keeps in-frame clones, though not all of them. The data show 53,000 or so clones, over 75% seen once. Input material: peripheral blood. These TCRs come from a man aged 35 to 55 with acute or convalescent COVID-19. Both conserved end residues are part of each CDR3. A D gene is named only where the DNA matches it firmly. Clone size is stated in some rows and not others, as once, few, many or a class when expanded.

clone_size j_call d_call v_call cdr3_aa cdr3_nt
NA TRBJ2-1 TRBD2 TRBV14 CASSQTSGSRYSNEQFF TGTGCCAGCAGCCAAACTAGCGGGAGTCGGTATAGTAATGAGCAGTTCTTC
NA TRBJ2-7 NA TRBV6-5 CASSYSGPAVGYEQYF TGTGCCAGCAGTTACTCTGGGCCAGCGGTGGGCTACGAGCAGTACTTC
NA TRBJ2-7 NA TRBV5-1 CASSPRVTSGSSYEQYF TGCGCCAGCAGTCCTCGTGTCACATCCGGGAGCTCCTACGAGCAGTACTTC
NA TRBJ2-1 TRBD2 TRBV6-6 CASSGAGGPGGEQFF TGTGCCAGCAGTGGAGCGGGAGGCCCTGGAGGTGAGCAGTTCTTC
NA TRBJ2-1 NA TRBV7-8 CASSPYNEQFF TGTGCCAGCAGCCCATACAATGAGCAGTTCTTC
NA TRBJ2-7 TRBD2 TRBV24-1 CATGLAGVHEQYF TGTGCCACTGGACTAGCGGGAGTCCACGAGCAGTACTTC
NA TRBJ1-2 NA TRBV3-1/TRBV3-2 CASSELSGSTGLPYGYTF TGTGCCAGCAGCGAGCTCTCTGGTTCTACAGGCCTACCTTATGGCTACACCTTC
NA TRBJ1-1 TRBD1 TRBV7-8 CASSIRQGKTGNTEAFF TGTGCCAGCAGCATTCGACAGGGAAAAACGGGCAACACTGAAGCTTTCTTT
NA TRBJ2-7 TRBD2 TRBV14 CASSPGRGTRYEQYF TGTGCCAGCAGCCCGGGGAGGGGAACTCGCTACGAGCAGTACTTC
NA TRBJ1-1 NA TRBV30 CAWKDRREAFF TGTGCCTGGAAGGACAGACGAGAAGCTTTCTTT
NA TRBJ1-3 NA TRBV30 CAWSPWGIYSGNTIYF TGTGCCTGGAGCCCTTGGGGCATTTACTCTGGAAACACCATATATTTT
NA TRBJ2-3 TRBD2 TRBV14 CASSPGVAGALGTDTQYF TGTGCCAGCAGCCCCGGGGTAGCGGGAGCACTGGGCACAGATACGCAGTATTTT
NA TRBJ1-5 TRBD1 TRBV10-3 CAISQGQGEERQPQHF TGTGCCATCAGTCAGGGACAGGGAGAAGAGAGGCAGCCCCAGCATTTT
NA TRBJ2-3 NA TRBV18 CASSPQGADTQYF TGTGCCAGCTCACCACAAGGGGCAGATACGCAGTATTTT
once TRBJ1-4 NA TRBV24-1 CATSPGQRGRSEKLFF TGTGCCACCAGTCCGGGACAACGGGGTCGCTCTGAAAAACTGTTTTTT
NA TRBJ2-6 NA TRBV10-1 CASPTPGAGANVLTF TGCGCCAGCCCGACCCCAGGGGCTGGGGCCAACGTCCTGACTTTC
NA TRBJ1-1 NA TRBV6-2/TRBV6-3 CASSYSAGLAFF TGTGCCAGCAGTTACTCTGCAGGGCTAGCTTTCTTT
NA TRBJ2-3 TRBD2 TRBV15 CATSRGTSGNTDTQYF TGTGCCACCAGCAGGGGGACTAGCGGCAACACAGATACGCAGTATTTT
NA TRBJ1-2 NA TRBV6-4 CASSDQEGSSGYTF TGTGCCAGCAGTGATCAGGAGGGTTCAAGTGGCTACACCTTC
NA TRBJ2-1 NA TRBV21-1 CASSKGEGTSGRLYNEQFF TGTGCCAGCAGCAAAGGAGAGGGGACTAGCGGGCGGCTTTACAATGAGCAGTTCTTC
NA TRBJ1-4 NA TRBV5-6 CASSLSGDTNEKLFF TGTGCCAGCAGCCTGTCAGGGGATACTAATGAAAAACTGTTTTTT
once TRBJ2-7 NA TRBV7-7 CASSARTEGEQYF TGTGCCAGCAGCGCCCGGACGGAGGGGGAGCAGTACTTC
NA TRBJ2-1 TRBD2 TRBV18 CASSRHSPLAREGNEQFF TGTGCCAGCTCACGTCATTCCCCTCTAGCGCGGGAGGGCAATGAGCAGTTCTTC
NA TRBJ2-1 TRBD2 TRBV9 CASSVSAGEVYNEQFF TGTGCCAGCAGCGTATCGGCGGGAGAGGTCTACAATGAGCAGTTCTTC
NA TRBJ2-2 TRBD1 TRBV5-5 CASSFGTGNTGELFF TGTGCCAGCAGCTTTGGGACAGGGAACACCGGGGAGCTGTTTTTT
NA TRBJ2-2 TRBD1 TRBV28 CASRGQGSAGELFF TGTGCCAGCAGGGGACAGGGGTCCGCCGGGGAGCTGTTTTTT
NA TRBJ1-1 NA TRBV7-2 CASSNLGGALTEAFF TGTGCCAGCAGCAACCTGGGGGGGGCGCTAACTGAAGCTTTCTTT
NA TRBJ2-1 TRBD1 TRBV20-1 CSASRVRGNEQFF TGCAGTGCTAGTAGGGTCAGGGGGAATGAGCAGTTCTTC
NA TRBJ2-1 TRBD2 TRBV3-1/TRBV3-2 CASSQGRLAGVHEQFF TGTGCCAGCAGCCAAGGTCGACTAGCGGGAGTACATGAGCAGTTCTTC
NA TRBJ1-4 TRBD1 TRBV6-5 CASTGGQGSEKLFF TGTGCCAGCACCGGGGGACAGGGCAGCGAAAAACTGTTTTTT
NA TRBJ2-7 NA TRBV24-1 CATSGNRDKSYEQYF TGTGCCACCAGTGGGAACAGGGACAAATCCTACGAGCAGTACTTC
NA TRBJ2-7 NA TRBV6-2/TRBV6-3 CASSYFRTAHFTEQYF TGTGCCAGCAGTTACTTCCGGACAGCGCATTTTACCGAGCAGTACTTC
NA TRBJ2-3 NA TRBV12-5 CASGLVILGSRGPTDTQYF TGTGCTAGTGGTTTGGTCATTTTGGGCTCTAGGGGCCCCACAGATACGCAGTATTTT
NA TRBJ1-5 NA TRBV25-1 CASTQGGNQPQHF TGTGCCAGCACACAGGGAGGCAATCAGCCCCAGCATTTT
once TRBJ2-1 NA TRBV24-1 CATSQGSYNEQFF TGTGCCACCAGTCAGGGCTCCTACAATGAGCAGTTCTTC
NA TRBJ1-1 NA TRBV11-2 CASSLEGRVNTEAFF TGTGCCAGCAGCTTAGAAGGGCGGGTGAACACTGAAGCTTTCTTT
NA TRBJ1-5 NA TRBV5-6 CASSHGGVWGNQPQHF TGTGCCAGCAGCCACGGCGGGGTCTGGGGCAATCAGCCCCAGCATTTT
NA TRBJ2-1 TRBD2 TRBV29-1 CSVQTSYPPYNEQFF TGCAGCGTTCAGACTAGCTACCCTCCCTACAATGAGCAGTTCTTC
NA TRBJ2-3 TRBD1 TRBV18 CASSPGQVTTDTQYF TGTGCCAGCTCACCGGGACAGGTGACCACAGATACGCAGTATTTT
NA TRBJ2-7 TRBD1 TRBV4-1 CASSLTYRGVEDEQYF TGCGCCAGCAGCCTAACTTACAGGGGAGTAGAGGACGAGCAGTACTTC
NA TRBJ1-6 NA TRBV27 CASSLPRHMSNSPLHF TGTGCCAGCAGTCTCCCCCGACACATGAGTAATTCACCCCTCCACTTT
NA TRBJ2-7 TRBD1 TRBV30 CAWGQGYEQYF TGTGCCTGGGGACAGGGCTACGAGCAGTACTTC
NA TRBJ1-3 NA TRBV5-5 CASSPQVTGNTIYF TGTGCCAGCAGCCCTCAGGTTACTGGAAACACCATATATTTT
NA TRBJ1-5 TRBD1 TRBV13 CASSLHGDRANQPQHF TGTGCCAGCAGCTTACACGGGGACAGGGCCAATCAGCCCCAGCATTTT
NA TRBJ2-7 NA TRBV5-1 CASRVGFSDFYEQYF TGCGCCAGCAGGGTGGGGTTCTCGGACTTTTACGAGCAGTACTTC
NA TRBJ2-1 TRBD2 TRBV19 CASSTNRLAGSSYNEQFF TGTGCCAGTAGTACCAACCGACTAGCGGGGAGCTCCTACAATGAGCAGTTCTTC
once TRBJ2-7 NA TRBV2 CASSENGNASQYF TGTGCCAGCAGTGAGAACGGGAACGCGAGCCAGTACTTC
NA TRBJ2-2 TRBD2 TRBV24-1 CATSPPWGGNTGELFF TGTGCCACCAGTCCTCCCTGGGGGGGGAACACCGGGGAGCTGTTTTTT
NA TRBJ2-5 TRBD2 TRBV3-1/TRBV3-2 CASSQSGRDSFIQETQYF TGTGCCAGCAGCCAGAGCGGGAGAGATAGCTTCATCCAAGAGACCCAGTACTTC
NA TRBJ1-2 NA TRBV7-2 CASSLARTVYGYTF TGTGCCAGCAGCTTAGCGCGTACGGTCTATGGCTACACCTTC
once TRBJ2-4 NA TRBV19 CASSIGRGSGGLAKNIQYF TGTGCCAGTAGTATAGGCCGGGGATCAGGGGGGCTAGCCAAAAACATTCAGTACTTC
NA TRBJ2-7 TRBD1 TRBV3-1/TRBV3-2 CASSQDLGQGNLEQYF TGTGCCAGCAGCCAAGATCTGGGACAGGGGAACCTCGAGCAGTACTTC